This T cell receptor (beta chain) was documented in a study of shared clonotypes between healthy human individuals. CD45RO-negative CD8 cells positively selected for CCR7 made up the naive population, which excluded terminally differentiated effector memory CD45RA+ cells. Donors were healthy HIV-negative adults without recent acute infections or vaccinations. V lost 7 bases, J lost 0 bases, and 16 bases lay in between. CDR3 length: 16 residues. Germline assignment: CDR1 SNHLY and CDR2 FYNNEI. Concerning this clone itself: What it binds is not known.

Here immunoSEQ multiplex PCR was the method, and the copy in TCRdb shows in-frame clones only, minus some. The sample consists of around 2.1 million clones, approximately 94% of them appearing once. The study, taken as a whole, reports: Naive CD4 clonotype sharing across several donors was about 5.3%.

J is TRBJ1-5 and V is TRBV2; D possibly corresponds to TRBD1 (5 bases). The specimen sequenced was naive CD8+ T cells from PBMCs. This receptor was taken from a young man in good health. Some clones in this sample may be carry-over from other donors' samples. In DNA form, the CDR3 reads TGTGCCAGCATAATGGGGCCGACGAATAGCAATCAGCCCCAGCATTTT. It encodes CASIMGPTNSNQPQHF.